This T cell receptor (beta chain) originates from a study of CD8 T cells in ankylosing spondylitis. Points from the study as a whole: Ankylosing spondylitis blood appeared to be characterized by a TCR beta motif of roughly eight highly homologous variants.

CDR3 length: 17 amino acids. Losses at the gene ends were 0 bases for V and 3 bases for J; bases not matched to a gene: 4. Per the germline V gene, CDR1 is KGHDR and CDR2 is SFDVKD. On this clonotype: Its antigen is still unknown.

TCRdb re-called the 5' RACE reads with MiXCR, one entry per CDR3 protein. The top ten clones hold approximately 7% of a sample with about 540,000 distinct CDR3 sequences, more than 9.5% of them seen once. The sample was blood, either unsorted or a sorted T cell fraction (not recorded which). This clonotype was sampled from a male donor with ankylosing spondylitis. This chain uses TRBV24-1 with TRBJ2-3; 11 bases agree with TRBD2. CDR3 nucleotides: TGTGCCACCAGTGATTTGGGGGCTAGCGGGAGGACAGATACGCAGTATTTT. It codes for CATSDLGASGRTDTQYF.